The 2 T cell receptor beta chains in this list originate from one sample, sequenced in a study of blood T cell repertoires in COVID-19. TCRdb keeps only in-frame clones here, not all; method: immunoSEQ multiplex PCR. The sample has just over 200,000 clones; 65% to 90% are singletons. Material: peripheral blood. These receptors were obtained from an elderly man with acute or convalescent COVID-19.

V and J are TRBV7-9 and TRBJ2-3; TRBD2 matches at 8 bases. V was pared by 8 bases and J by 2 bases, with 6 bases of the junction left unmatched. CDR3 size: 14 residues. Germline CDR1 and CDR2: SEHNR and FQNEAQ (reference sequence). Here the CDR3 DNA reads TGTGCCAGCGACCCTAGCGGGCACACAGATACGCAGTATTTT. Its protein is CASDPSGHTDTQYF.

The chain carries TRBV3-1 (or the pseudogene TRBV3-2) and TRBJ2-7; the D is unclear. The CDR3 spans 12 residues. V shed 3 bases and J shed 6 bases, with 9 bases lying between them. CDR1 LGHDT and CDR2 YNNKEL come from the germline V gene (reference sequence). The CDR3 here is CASSQGPGEQYF. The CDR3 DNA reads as TGTGCCAGCAGCCAGGGTCCGGGCGAGCAGTACTTC.